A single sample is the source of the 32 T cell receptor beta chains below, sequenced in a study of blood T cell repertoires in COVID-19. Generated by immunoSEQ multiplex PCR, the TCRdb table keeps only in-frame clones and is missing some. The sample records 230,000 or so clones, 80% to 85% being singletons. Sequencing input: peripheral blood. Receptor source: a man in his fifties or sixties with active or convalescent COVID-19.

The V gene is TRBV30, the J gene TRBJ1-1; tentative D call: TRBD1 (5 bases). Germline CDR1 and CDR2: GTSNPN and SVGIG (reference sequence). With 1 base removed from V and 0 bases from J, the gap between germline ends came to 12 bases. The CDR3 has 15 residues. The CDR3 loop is CAWSDLRTLNTEAFF. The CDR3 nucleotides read TGTGCCTGGAGTGATTTACGGACATTGAACACTGAAGCTTTCTTT.

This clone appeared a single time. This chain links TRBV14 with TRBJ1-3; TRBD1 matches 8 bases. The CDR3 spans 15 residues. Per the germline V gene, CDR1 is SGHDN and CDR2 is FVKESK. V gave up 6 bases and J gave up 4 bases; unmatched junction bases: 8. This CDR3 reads CASRKTGDQGNTIYF. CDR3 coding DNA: TGTGCCAGCAGGAAGACAGGGGATCAAGGAAACACCATATATTTT.

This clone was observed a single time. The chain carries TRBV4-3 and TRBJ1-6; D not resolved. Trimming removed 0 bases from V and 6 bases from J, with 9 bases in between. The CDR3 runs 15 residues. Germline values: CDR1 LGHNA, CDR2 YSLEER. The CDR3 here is CASSQEVGSNSPLHF. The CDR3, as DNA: TGCGCCAGCAGCCAAGAGGTTGGCAGTAATTCACCCCTCCACTTT.

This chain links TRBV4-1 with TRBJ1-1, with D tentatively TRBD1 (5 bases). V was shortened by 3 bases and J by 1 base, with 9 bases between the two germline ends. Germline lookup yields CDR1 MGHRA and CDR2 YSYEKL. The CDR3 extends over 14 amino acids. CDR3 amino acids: CASSQGLQNTEAFF. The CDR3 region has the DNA TGCGCCAGCAGCCAGGGACTTCAGAACACTGAAGCTTTCTTT.

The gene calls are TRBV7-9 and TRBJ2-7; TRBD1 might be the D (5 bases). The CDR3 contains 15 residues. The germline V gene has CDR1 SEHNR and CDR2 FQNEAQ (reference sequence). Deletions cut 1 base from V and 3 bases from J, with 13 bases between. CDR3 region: CASSLGETDLYEQYF. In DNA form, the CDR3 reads TGTGCCAGCAGCTTAGGAGAGACAGATCTCTACGAGCAGTACTTC.

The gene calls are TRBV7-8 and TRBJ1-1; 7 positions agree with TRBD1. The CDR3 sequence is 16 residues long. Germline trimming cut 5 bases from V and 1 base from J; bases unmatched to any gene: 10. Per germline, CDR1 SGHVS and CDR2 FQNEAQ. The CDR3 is CASSPTGNVPNTEAFF. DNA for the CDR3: TGTGCCAGCAGCCCGACAGGGAATGTCCCGAACACTGAAGCTTTCTTT.

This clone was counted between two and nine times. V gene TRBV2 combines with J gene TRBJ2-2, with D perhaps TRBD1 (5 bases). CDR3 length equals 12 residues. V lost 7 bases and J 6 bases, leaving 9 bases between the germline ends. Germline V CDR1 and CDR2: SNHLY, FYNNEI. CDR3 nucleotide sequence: TGTGCCAGCAAGCAGGGCCCCGGGGAGCTGTTTTTT. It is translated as CASKQGPGELFF.

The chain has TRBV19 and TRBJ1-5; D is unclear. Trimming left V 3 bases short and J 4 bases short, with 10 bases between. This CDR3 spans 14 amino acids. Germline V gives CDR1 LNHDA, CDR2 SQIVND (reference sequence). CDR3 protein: CASSIWQINQPQHF. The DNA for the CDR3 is TGTGCCAGTAGTATCTGGCAGATTAATCAGCCCCAGCATTTT.

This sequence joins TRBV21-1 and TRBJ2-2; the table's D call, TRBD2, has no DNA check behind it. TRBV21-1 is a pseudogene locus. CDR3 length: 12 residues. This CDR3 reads CARKKLARELFF. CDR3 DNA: TGTGCCAGGAAGAAGCTTGCCCGGGAGCTGTTTTTT.

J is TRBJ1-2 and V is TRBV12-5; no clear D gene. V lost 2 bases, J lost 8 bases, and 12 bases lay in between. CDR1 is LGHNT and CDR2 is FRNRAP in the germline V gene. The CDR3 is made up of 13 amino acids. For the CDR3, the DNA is TGTGCTAGTGGTTTGACAGTAGGCCGGGGCTACACCTTC. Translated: CASGLTVGRGYTF.

Here the CDR3 DNA reads TGTGCCAGCAGCGTAGAACCGGGACTAGCGGGAGGATACAATGAGCAGTTCTTC. Amino acid sequence: CASSVEPGLAGGYNEQFF. V gene TRBV9 combines with J gene TRBJ2-1, with TRBD2 identical over 15 bases. The J segment lost 4 bases and the V segment lost 0 bases, leaving 5 bases of the junction unmatched. The CDR3 has 18 amino acids. CDR1 is SGDLS, CDR2 YYNGEE, per germline.

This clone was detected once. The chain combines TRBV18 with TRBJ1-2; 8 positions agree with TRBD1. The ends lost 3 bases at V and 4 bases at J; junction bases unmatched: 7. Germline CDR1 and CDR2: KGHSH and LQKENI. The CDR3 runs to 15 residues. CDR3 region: CASSPPGQDFYGYTF. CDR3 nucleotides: TGTGCCAGCTCACCCCCGGGACAGGACTTCTATGGCTACACCTTC. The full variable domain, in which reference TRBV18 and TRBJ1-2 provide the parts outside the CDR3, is NAGVMQNPRHLVRRRGQEARLRCSPMKGHSHVYWYRQLPEEGLKFMVYLQKENIIDESGMPKERFSAEFPKEGPSILRIQQVVRGDSAAYFCASSPPGQDFYGYTFGSGTRLTVV.

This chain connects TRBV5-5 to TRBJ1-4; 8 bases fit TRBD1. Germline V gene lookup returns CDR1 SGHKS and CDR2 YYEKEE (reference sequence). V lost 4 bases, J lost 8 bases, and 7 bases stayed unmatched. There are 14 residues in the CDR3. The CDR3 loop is CASSLGQGREKLFF. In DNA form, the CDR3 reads TGTGCCAGCAGCCTAGGACAGGGACGAGAAAAACTGTTTTTT.

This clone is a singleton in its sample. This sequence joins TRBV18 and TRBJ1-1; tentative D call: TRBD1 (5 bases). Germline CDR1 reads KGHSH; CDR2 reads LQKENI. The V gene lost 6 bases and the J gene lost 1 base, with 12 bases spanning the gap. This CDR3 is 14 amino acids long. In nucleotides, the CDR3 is TGTGCCAGCTCCCAAGGGGCCGGGAACACTGAAGCTTTCTTT. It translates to CASSQGAGNTEAFF.

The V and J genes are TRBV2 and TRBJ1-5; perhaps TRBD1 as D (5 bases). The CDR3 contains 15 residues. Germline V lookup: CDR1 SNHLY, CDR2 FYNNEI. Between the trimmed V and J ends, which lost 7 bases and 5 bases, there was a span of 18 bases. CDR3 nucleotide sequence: TGTGCCAGCACTCAGAGGGGAGGGCGGGATCAGCCCCAGCATTTT. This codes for CASTQRGGRDQPQHF.

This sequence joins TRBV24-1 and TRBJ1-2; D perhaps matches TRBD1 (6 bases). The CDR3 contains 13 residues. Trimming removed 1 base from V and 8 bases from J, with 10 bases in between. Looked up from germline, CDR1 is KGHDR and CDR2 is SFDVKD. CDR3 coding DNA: TGTGCCACCAGTGATTTTACAGGGCGCGGCTACACCTTC. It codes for CATSDFTGRGYTF.

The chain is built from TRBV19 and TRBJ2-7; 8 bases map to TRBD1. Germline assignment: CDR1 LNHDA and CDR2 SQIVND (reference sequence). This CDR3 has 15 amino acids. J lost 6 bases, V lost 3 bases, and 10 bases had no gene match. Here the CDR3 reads CASSMQRTGYGEQYF. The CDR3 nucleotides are TGTGCCAGTAGTATGCAAAGGACAGGGTATGGCGAGCAGTACTTC.

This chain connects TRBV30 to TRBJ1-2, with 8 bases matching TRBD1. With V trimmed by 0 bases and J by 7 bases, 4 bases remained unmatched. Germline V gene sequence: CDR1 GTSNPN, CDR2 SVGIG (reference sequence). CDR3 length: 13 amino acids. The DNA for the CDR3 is TGTGCCTGGAGTGTTCAGGGGGCAGCTGGCTACACCTTC. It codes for CAWSVQGAAGYTF.

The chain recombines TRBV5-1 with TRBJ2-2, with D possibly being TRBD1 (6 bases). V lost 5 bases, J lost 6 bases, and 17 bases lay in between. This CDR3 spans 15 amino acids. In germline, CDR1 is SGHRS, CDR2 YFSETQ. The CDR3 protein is CASRLMGTRAGELFF. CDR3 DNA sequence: TGCGCCAGCAGGCTGATGGGGACAAGGGCCGGGGAGCTGTTTTTT.

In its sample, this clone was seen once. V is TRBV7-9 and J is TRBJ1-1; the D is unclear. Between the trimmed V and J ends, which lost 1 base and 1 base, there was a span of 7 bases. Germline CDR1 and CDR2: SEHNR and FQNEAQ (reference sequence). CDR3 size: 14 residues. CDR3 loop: CASSLVGQNTEAFF. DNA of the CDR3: TGTGCCAGCAGCTTAGTTGGGCAGAACACTGAAGCTTTCTTT.

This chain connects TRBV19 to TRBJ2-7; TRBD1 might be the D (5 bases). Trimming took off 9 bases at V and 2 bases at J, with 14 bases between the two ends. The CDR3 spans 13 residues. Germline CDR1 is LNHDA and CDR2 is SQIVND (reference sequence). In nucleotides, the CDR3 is TGTGCCAGCGCCTTGACAGCTACCTACGAGCAGTACTTC. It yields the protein CASALTATYEQYF.

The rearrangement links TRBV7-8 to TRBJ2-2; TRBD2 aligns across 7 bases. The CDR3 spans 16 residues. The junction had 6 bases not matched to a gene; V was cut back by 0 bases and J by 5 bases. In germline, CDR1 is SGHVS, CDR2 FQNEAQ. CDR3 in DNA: TGTGCCAGCAGCTTAGCGGGATGGGGAGGGACCGGGGAGCTGTTTTTT. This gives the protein CASSLAGWGGTGELFF. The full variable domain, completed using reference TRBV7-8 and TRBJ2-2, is GAGVSQSPRYKVAKRGQDVALRCDPISGHVSLFWYQQALGQGPEFLTYFQNEAQLDKSGLPSDRFFAERPEGSVSTLKIQRTQQEDSAVYLCASSLAGWGGTGELFFGEGSRLTVL.

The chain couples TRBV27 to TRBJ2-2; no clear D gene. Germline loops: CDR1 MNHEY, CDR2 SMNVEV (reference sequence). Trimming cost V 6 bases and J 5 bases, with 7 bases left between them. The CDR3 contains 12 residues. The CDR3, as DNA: TGTGCCAGCAGCTTTTCGACCGGGGAGCTGTTTTTT. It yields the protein CASSFSTGELFF.

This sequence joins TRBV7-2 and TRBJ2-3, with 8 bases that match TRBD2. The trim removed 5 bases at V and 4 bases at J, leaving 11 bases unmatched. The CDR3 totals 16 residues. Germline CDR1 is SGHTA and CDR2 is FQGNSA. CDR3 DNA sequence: TGTGCCAGCAGCCCTAGGGCGGGGGGCAATTCAGATACGCAGTATTTT. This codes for CASSPRAGGNSDTQYF.

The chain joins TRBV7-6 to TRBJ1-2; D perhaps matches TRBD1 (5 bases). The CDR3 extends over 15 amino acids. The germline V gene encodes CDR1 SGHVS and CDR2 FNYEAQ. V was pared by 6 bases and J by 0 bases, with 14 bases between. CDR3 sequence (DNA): TGTGCCAGCAGTCAGGGAATCGAAGCTAACTATGGCTACACCTTC. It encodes CASSQGIEANYGYTF.

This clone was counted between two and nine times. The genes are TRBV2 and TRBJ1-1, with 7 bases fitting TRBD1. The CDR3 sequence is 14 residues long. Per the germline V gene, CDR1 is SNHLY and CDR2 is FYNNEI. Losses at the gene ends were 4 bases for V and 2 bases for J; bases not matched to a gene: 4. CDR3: CASSGDRFNTEAFF. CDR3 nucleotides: TGTGCCAGCAGTGGGGACAGATTTAACACTGAAGCTTTCTTT.

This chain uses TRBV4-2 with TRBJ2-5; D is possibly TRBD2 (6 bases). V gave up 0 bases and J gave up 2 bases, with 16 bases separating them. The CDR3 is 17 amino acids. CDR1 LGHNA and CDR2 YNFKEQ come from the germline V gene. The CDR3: CASSQEAGLGSQETQYF. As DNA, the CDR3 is TGTGCCAGCAGCCAAGAAGCGGGCCTCGGGTCGCAAGAGACCCAGTACTTC.

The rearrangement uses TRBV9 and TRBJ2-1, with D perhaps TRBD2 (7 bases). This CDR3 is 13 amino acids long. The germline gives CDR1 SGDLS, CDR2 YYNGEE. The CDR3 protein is CATSGGAYNEQFF. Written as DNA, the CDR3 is TGTGCTACCTCGGGGGGCGCGTACAATGAGCAGTTCTTC.

CDR3 bases: TGTGCCAGCAGCTCCCTAACAGGGTCCGGGGAGCTGTTTTTT. Translated, it gives CASSSLTGSGELFF. The chain employs TRBV9 and TRBJ2-2; possibly TRBD1 for D (6 bases). Germline CDR1 and CDR2: SGDLS and YYNGEE. The CDR3 extends over 14 amino acids. Trimming took off 4 bases at V and 6 bases at J, with 13 bases between the two ends.

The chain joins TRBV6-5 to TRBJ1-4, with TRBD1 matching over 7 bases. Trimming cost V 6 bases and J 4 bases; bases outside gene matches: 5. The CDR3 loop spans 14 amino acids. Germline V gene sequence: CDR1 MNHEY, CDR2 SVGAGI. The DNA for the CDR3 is TGTGCCAGCAGCCCGAGACAGGGTAATGAAAAACTGTTTTTT. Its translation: CASSPRQGNEKLFF.

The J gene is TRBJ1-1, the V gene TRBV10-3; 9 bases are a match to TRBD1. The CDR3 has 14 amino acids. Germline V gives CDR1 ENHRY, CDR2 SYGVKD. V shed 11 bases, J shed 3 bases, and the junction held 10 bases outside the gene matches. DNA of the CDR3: TGTGCCGTAAATCCGGGACAGGGATACACTGAAGCTTTCTTT. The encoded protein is CAVNPGQGYTEAFF.

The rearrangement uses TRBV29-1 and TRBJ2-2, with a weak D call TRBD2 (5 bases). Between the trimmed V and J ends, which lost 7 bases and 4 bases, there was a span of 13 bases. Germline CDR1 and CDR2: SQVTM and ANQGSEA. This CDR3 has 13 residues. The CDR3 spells CSGRTRGTGELFF. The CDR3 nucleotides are TGCAGCGGAAGGACCCGGGGCACCGGGGAGCTGTTTTTT.